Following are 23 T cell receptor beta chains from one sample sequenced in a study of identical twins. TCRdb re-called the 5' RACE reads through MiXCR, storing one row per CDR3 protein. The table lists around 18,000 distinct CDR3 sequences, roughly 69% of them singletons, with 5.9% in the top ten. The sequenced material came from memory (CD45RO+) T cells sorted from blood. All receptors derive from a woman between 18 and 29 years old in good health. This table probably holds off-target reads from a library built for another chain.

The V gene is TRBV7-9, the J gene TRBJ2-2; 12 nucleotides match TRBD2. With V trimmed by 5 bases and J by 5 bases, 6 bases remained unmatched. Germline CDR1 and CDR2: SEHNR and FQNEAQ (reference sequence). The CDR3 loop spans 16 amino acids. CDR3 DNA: TGTGCCAGCAGCCCCTGGACTAGCGGGACAACCGGGGAGCTGTTTTTT. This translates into CASSPWTSGTTGELFF.

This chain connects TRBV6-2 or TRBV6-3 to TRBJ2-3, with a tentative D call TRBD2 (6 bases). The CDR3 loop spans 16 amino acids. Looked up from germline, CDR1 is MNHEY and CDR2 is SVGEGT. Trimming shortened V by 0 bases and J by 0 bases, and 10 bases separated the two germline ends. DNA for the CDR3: TGTGCCAGCAGTTACTCGTCGCGGGACAGCACAGATACGCAGTATTTT. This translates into CASSYSSRDSTDTQYF.

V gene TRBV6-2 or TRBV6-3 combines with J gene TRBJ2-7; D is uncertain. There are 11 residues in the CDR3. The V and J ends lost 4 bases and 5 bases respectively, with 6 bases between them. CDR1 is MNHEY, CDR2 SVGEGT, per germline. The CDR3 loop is CASSWLDEQYF. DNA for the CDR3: TGTGCCAGCAGTTGGCTGGACGAGCAGTACTTC.

This CDR3 is CASSSRGFGELFF. The CDR3 bases are TGTGCCAGCAGCTCCAGGGGGTTCGGGGAGCTGTTTTTT. The genes are TRBV11-2 and TRBJ2-2; 7 nucleotides line up with TRBD1. V dropped 4 bases and J dropped 7; count of bases not matched to a gene: 3. The germline V gene has CDR1 SGHAT and CDR2 FQNNGV. The CDR3 loop spans 13 amino acids.

The CDR3 coding sequence is TGCAGCGTTGAGCGCAAAATGAACACTGAAGCTTTCTTT. It encodes CSVERKMNTEAFF. This sequence joins TRBV29-1 and TRBJ1-1; D remains ambiguous. The CDR3 covers 13 residues. Germline assignment: CDR1 SQVTM and CDR2 ANQGSEA. The V gene lost 3 bases and the J gene lost 0 bases, with 8 bases spanning the gap.

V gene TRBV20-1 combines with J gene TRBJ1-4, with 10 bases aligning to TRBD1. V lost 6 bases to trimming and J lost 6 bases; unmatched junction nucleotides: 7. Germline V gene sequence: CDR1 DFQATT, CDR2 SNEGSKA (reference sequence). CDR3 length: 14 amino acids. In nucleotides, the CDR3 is TGCAGTGCCTCACCCGGGACAGGGGATGAAAAACTGTTTTTT. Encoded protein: CSASPGTGDEKLFF.

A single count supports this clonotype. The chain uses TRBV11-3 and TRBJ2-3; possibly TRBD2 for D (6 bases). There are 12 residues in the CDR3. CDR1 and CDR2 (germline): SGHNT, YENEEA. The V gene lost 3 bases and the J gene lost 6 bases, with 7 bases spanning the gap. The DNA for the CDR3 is TGTGCCAGCAGCTTCGGAGGGGATACGCAGTATTTT. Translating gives CASSFGGDTQYF. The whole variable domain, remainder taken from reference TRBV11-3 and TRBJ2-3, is EAGVVQSPRYKIIEKKQPVAFWCNPISGHNTLYWYLQNLGQGPELLIRYENEEAVDDSQLPKDRFSAERLKGVDSTLKIQPAELGDSAVYLCASSFGGDTQYFGPGTRLTVL.

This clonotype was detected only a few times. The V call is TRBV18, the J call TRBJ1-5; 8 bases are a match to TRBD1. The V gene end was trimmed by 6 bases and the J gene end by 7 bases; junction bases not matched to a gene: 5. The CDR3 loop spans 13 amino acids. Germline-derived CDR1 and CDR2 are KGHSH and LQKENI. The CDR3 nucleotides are TGTGCCAGCTCTCCCCAGGGGGCCCAGCCCCAGCATTTT. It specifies CASSPQGAQPQHF. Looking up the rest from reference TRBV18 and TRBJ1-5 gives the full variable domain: NAGVMQNPRHLVRRRGQEARLRCSPMKGHSHVYWYRQLPEEGLKFMVYLQKENIIDESGMPKERFSAEFPKEGPSILRIQQVVRGDSAAYFCASSPQGAQPQHFGDGTRLSIL.

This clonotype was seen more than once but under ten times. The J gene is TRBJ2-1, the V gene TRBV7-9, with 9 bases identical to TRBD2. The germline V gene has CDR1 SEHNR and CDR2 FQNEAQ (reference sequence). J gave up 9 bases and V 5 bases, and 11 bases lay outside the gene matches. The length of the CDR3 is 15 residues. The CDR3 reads CASSHPGLALVEQFF. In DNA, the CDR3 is TGTGCCAGCAGCCACCCGGGACTAGCCCTAGTTGAGCAGTTCTTC.

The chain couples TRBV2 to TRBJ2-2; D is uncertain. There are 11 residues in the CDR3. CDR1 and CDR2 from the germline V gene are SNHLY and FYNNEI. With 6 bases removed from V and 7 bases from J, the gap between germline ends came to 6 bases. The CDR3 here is CASRGNGELFF. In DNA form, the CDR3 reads TGTGCCAGCAGAGGGAACGGGGAGCTGTTTTTT. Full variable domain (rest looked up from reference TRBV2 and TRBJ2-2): EPEVTQTPSHQVTQMGQEVILRCVPISNHLYFYWYRQILGQKVEFLVSFYNNEISEKSEIFDDQFSVERPDGSNFTLKIRSTKLEDSAMYFCASRGNGELFFGEGSRLTVL.

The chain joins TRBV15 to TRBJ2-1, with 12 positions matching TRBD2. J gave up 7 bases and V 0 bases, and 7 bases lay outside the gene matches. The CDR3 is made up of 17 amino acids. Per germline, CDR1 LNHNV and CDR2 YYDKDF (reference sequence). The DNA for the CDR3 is TGTGCCACCAGCAGAGATTTTGGAGGGACTAGCGGGAATGAGCAGTTCTTC. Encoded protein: CATSRDFGGTSGNEQFF.

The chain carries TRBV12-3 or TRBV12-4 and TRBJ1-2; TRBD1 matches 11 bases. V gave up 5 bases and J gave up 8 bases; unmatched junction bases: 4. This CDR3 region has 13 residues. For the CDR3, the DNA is TGTGCCAGCAGTCCCCGGGACAGGGGGGGCTACACCTTC. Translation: CASSPRDRGGYTF.

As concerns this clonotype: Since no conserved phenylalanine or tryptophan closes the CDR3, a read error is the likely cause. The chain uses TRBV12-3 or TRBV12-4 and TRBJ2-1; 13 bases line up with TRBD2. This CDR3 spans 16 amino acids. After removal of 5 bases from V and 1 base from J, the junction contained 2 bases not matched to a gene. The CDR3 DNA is TGTGCCAGCAGTCTGACTAGCGGGAGGTCCTACAATGAGCAGTTCTTA. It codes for CASSLTSGRSYNEQFL.

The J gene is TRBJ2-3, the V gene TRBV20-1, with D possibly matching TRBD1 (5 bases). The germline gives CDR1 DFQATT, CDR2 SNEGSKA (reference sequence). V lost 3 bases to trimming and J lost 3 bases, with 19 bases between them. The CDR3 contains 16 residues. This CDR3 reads CSARDFRAFETDTQYF. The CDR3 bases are TGCAGTGCTAGGGATTTCAGGGCCTTTGAAACAGATACGCAGTATTTT.

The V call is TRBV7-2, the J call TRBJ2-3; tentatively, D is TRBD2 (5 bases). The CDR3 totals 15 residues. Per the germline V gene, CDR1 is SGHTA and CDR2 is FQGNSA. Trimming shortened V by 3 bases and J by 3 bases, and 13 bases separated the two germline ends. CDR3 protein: CASSFQLERTDTQYF. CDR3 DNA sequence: TGTGCCAGCAGCTTTCAACTAGAGAGGACAGATACGCAGTATTTT.

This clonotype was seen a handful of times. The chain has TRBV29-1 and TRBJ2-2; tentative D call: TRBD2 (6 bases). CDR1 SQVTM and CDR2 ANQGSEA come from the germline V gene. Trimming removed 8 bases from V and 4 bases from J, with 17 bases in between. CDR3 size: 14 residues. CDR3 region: CSSGEVDGTGELFF. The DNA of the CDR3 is TGCAGCTCGGGGGAGGTCGACGGCACCGGGGAGCTGTTTTTT.

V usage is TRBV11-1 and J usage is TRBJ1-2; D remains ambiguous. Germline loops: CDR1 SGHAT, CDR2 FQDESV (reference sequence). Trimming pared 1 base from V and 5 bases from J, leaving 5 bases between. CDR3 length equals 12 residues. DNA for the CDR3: TGTGCCAGCAGCTTAGTGGGGTATGGCTACACCTTC. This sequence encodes CASSLVGYGYTF.

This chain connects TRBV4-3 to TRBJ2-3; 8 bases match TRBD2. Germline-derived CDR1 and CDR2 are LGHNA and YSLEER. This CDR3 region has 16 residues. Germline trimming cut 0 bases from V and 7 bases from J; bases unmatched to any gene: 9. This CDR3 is CASSQERAGGTYTQYF. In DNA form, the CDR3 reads TGCGCCAGCAGCCAAGAACGCGCGGGAGGCACCTATACGCAGTATTTT.

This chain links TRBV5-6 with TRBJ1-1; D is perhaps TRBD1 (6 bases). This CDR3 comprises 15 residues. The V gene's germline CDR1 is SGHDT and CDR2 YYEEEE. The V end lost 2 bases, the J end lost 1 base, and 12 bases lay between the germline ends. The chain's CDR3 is CASSFRGQWNTEAFF. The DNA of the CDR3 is TGTGCCAGCAGCTTTCGGGGGCAGTGGAACACTGAAGCTTTCTTT.

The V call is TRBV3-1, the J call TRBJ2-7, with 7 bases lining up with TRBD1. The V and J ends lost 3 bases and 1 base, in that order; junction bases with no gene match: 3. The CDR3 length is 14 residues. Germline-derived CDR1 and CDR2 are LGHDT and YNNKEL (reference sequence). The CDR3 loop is CASSQGTVSYEQYF. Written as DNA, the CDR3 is TGTGCCAGCAGCCAGGGGACAGTATCCTACGAGCAGTACTTC.

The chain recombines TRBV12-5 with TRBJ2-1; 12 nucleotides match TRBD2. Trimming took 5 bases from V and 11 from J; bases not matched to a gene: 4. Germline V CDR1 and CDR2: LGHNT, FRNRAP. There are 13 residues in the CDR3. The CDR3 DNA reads TGTGCTAGTGGTACTAGCGGGAGGCCGAAGCAGTTCTTC. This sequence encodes CASGTSGRPKQFF.

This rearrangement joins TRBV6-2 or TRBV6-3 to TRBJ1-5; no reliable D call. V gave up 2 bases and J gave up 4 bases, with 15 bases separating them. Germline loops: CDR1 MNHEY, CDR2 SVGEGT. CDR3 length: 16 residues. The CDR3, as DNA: TGTGCCAGCAGTTACCCCGGGAGGAGGGCAAATCAGCCCCAGCATTTT. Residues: CASSYPGRRANQPQHF.

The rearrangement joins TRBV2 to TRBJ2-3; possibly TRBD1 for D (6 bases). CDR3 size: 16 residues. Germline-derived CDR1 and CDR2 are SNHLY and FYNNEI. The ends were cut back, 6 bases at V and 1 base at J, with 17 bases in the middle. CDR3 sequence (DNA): TGTGCCAGCAGCCCCCCACAGGGATGGGGCACAGATACGCAGTATTTT. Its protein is CASSPPQGWGTDTQYF.